The T cell receptor (beta chain) under discussion was sequenced for a study of blood T cell repertoires in COVID-19. Between the trimmed V and J ends, which lost 7 bases and 0 bases, there was a span of 9 bases. The CDR3 is 13 amino acids. In germline, CDR1 is SNHLY, CDR2 FYNNEI. The protocol was immunoSEQ multiplex PCR, while the TCRdb copy is restricted to in-frame clones and leaves out a portion. The sample holds about 350,000 clones; around nine tenths are singletons and the top ten take roughly 4%. The origin of this receptor is an older woman with COVID-19, enrolled during active disease. The V and J genes are TRBV2 and TRBJ1-2, with no clear D. Sequencing was performed on peripheral blood. The CDR3 sequence is CASTQVANYGYTF. The CDR3 coding sequence is TGTGCCAGCACCCAAGTAGCTAACTATGGCTACACCTTC.